The clone carrying this T cell receptor (beta chain) was counted a single time. As yet, its antigen is unknown. The sample originates from a study of shared clonotypes between healthy human individuals. Across the study: The donor group consisted of a couple of women and a few men, aged 18 to 49. Study-wide findings and caveats: Naive subsets, compared against memory subsets, generally had larger estimated richness values. Only a few donors were included, so the genetic and exposure-history diversity represented was limited.

Recent vaccinations or acute infections were absent in the healthy HIV-negative adult donors. Clones were sequenced by immunoSEQ multiplex PCR, and TCRdb holds only the in-frame ones, with some missing. The sample yields around 2.5 million clones, over 85% seen once. V was cut by 0 bases and J by 6 bases, with 9 bases left in between. The CDR3 extends over 14 amino acids. CDR1 is SGHTA, CDR2 FQGTGA, per germline. Material: naive CD4+ T cells from PBMCs. The subset is: CD45RA+ positively selected. The rearrangement links TRBV7-3 to TRBJ2-1; TRBD2 might be the D (6 bases). This TCR was recovered from a man aged 18 to 29 in good health. Some clones in this sample may be carry-over from other donors' samples. The DNA of the CDR3 is TGTGCCAGCAGCTTAACCGGGAGTTTCAATGAGCAGTTCTTC. This codes for CASSLTGSFNEQFF.